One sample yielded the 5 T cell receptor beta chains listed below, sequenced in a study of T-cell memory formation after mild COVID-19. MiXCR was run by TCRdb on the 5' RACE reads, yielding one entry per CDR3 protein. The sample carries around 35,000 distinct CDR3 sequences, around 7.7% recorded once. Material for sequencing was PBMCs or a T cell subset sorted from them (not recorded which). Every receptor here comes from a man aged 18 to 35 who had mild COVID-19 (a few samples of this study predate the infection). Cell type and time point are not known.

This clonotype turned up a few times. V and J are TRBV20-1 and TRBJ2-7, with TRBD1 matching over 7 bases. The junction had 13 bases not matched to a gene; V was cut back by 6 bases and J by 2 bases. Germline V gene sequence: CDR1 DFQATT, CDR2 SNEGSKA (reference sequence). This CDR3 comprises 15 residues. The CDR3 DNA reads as TGCAGTGCGTCCCACAGGGGCGCGTCAGCCTACGAGCAGTACGTC. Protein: CSASHRGASAYEQYV.

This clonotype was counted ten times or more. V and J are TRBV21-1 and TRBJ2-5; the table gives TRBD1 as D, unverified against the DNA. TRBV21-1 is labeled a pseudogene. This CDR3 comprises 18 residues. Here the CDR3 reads CASSKEYRGQGSQETQYF. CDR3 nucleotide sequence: TGTGCCAGCAGCAAAGAGTATAGAGGACAGGGATCCCAAGAGACCCAGTACTTC.

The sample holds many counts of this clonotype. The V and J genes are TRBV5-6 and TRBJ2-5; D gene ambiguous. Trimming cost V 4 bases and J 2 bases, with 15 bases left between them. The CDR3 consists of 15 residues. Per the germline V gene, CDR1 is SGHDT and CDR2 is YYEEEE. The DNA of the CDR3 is TGTGCCAGCAGCCTCCCAAACGTAATGCAAGAGACCCAGTACTTC. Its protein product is CASSLPNVMQETQYF.

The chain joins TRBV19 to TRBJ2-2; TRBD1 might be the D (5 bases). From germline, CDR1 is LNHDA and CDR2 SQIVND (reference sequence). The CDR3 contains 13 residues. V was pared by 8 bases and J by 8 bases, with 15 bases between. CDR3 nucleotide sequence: TGTGCCAGTGAATTGAAGGGGCCTGGGGAGCTGTTTTTT. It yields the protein CASELKGPGELFF.

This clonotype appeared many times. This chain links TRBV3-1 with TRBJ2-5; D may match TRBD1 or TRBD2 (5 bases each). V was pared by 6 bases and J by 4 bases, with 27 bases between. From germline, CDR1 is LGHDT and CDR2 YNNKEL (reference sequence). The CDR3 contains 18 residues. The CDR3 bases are TGTGCCAGCAGTTCTCGACCCGGGACGTTATTCTTGGGAGAGACCCAGTACTTC. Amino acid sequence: CASSSRPGTLFLGETQYF.